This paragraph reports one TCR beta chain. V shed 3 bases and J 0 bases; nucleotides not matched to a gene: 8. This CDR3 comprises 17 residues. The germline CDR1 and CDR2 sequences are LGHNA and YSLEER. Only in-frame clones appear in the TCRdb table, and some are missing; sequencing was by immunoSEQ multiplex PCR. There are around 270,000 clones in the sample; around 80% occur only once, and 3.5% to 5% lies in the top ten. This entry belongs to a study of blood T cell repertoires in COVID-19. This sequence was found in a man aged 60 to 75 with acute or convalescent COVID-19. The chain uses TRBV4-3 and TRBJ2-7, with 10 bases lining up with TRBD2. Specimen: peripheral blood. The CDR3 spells CASSQYTGLADSYEQYF. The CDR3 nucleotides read TGCGCCAGCAGCCAGTACACCGGACTAGCGGACTCCTACGAGCAGTACTTC.